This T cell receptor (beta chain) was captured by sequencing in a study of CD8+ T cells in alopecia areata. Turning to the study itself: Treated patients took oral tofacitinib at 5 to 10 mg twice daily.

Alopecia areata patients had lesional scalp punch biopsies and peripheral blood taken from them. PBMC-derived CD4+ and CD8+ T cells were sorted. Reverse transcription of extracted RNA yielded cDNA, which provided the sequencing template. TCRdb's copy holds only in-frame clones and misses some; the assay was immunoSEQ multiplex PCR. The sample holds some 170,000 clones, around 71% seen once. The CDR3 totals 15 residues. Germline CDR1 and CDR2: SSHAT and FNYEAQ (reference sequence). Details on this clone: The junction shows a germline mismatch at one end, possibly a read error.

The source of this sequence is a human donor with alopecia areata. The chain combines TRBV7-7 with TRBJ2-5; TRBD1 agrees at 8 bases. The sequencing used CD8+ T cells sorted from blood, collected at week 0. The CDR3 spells CASSPGQGRQETQYF. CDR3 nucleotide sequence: TGTGCTAGCAGCCCAGGACAGGGAAGACAAGAGACCCAGTACTTC.